The clone carrying this TCR beta chain occurred a few times. Its antigen is not known. This sample is drawn from a study of early T cells in non-severe SARS-CoV-2 infection. Background on the study: It was bulk RNA from unsorted whole blood that was sequenced, and the chains were unpaired. Study-level findings and limits: Reliance on VDJdb matching favored anti-spike CD8 responses; private and CD4 specificities were missed.

Individual cDNA molecules received unique molecular identifiers during library preparation. From the 5' RACE reads, TCRdb called clonotypes with MiXCR, one entry per CDR3 protein. The profile covers about 56,000 distinct CDR3 sequences, with roughly a tenth appearing a single time and 6% to 8% taken by the ten largest. Germline V lookup: CDR1 SGHAT, CDR2 FQDESV (reference sequence). V shed 3 bases and J shed 2 bases, with 8 bases lying between them. CDR3 length equals 13 residues. The sequence came from an adult who was a healthcare worker with PCR-confirmed SARS-CoV-2 infection or an uninfected control (not recorded which). Sample: whole blood. V gene TRBV11-1 combines with J gene TRBJ2-7; D gene ambiguous. CDR3 in amino acids: CASSFPGTYEQYF. The CDR3 DNA reads as TGTGCCAGCAGCTTCCCCGGCACCTACGAGCAGTACTTC.